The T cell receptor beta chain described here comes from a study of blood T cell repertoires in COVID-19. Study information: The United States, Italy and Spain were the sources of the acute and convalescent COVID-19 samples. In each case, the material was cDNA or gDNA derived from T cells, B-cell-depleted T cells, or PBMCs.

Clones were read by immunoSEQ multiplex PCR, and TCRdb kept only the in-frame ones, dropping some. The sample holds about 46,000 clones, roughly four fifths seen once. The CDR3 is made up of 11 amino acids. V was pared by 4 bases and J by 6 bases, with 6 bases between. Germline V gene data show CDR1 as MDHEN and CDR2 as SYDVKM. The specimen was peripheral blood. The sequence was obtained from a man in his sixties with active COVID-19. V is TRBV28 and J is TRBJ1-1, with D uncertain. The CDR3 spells CASSSAAEAFF. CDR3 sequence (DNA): TGTGCCAGCAGTTCCGCGGCTGAAGCTTTCTTT.